This paragraph reports one T cell receptor beta chain. What it binds is not known. This entry is derived from a study of post-analysis software for immune sequencing data. Study-level information: Secondary progressive, relapsing-remitting and progressive-relapsing multiple sclerosis were among the included disease courses.

The V and J ends lost 2 bases and 6 bases, in that order; junction bases with no gene match: 9. The CDR3 is made up of 16 amino acids. The germline V gene has CDR1 SGHDT and CDR2 YYEEEE. Regarding the study as a whole: The normalized Chao1 diversity of multiple sclerosis patients was significantly lower than that of controls. Pronounced co-clustering by F measure was evident among identically batched samples. There were five TRBV segments more frequent in patients than controls, and TRBV5-6, TRBV5-1 and TRBV20-1 were among them.

Prepared TCR beta cDNA libraries contained unique molecular identifiers. Starting from roughly 1 to 10 million T cells, the study yielded roughly 0.5 million cDNA molecules. TCRdb re-analysed the PCR reads in MiXCR, keeping a single row per CDR3 protein. The data show about 810,000 distinct CDR3 sequences, approximately 53% seen once. The clonotype comes from a girl aged 5-17 years with multiple sclerosis. The sample consisted of blood. The chain links TRBV5-6 to TRBJ2-1, with 9 bases matching TRBD2. The CDR3 here is CASSFRVAGGSNEQFF. CDR3 coding DNA: TGTGCCAGCAGCTTTCGAGTGGCGGGAGGGAGCAATGAGCAGTTCTTC.